These 11 T cell receptor beta chains share one sample of origin, sequenced in a study of blood T cell repertoires in COVID-19. Measured with immunoSEQ multiplex PCR; TCRdb has only the in-frame clones, and not every one. The table lists about half a million clones, 80% to 90% of them singletons. Sequenced material: PBMCs or T cells enriched from blood (not recorded which). The receptors here all came from a woman between 55 and 75 years old who had recovered from COVID-19.

The chain recombines TRBV29-1 with TRBJ1-4, with a tentative D call TRBD1 (6 bases). Germline CDR1 reads SQVTM; CDR2 reads ANQGSEA. V gave up 4 bases and J gave up 5 bases, with 14 bases separating them. This CDR3 spans 14 amino acids. This chain's CDR3 is CSVGSRGFNEKLFF. CDR3 DNA sequence: TGCAGCGTTGGAAGTAGGGGGTTCAATGAAAAACTGTTTTTT.

In nucleotides, the CDR3 is TGCAGCGTTTACGACGGACTCAACACTGAAGCTTTCTTT. Translation gives CSVYDGLNTEAFF. V is TRBV29-1 and J is TRBJ1-1; D is ambiguous. Trimming cost V 5 bases and J 2 bases, with 12 bases left between them. The CDR3 covers 13 residues. Germline CDR1 reads SQVTM; CDR2 reads ANQGSEA.

This clone was counted between two and nine times. The CDR3 coding sequence is TGCGCCAGCAGTGAGTCCCCGGCGGGGGGGCCATCCAATGAGCAGTTCTTC. Residues: CASSESPAGGPSNEQFF. The chain has TRBV10-1 and TRBJ2-1, with TRBD2 identical over 9 bases. The CDR3 has 17 amino acids. Germline values: CDR1 WNHNN, CDR2 SYGVQD (reference sequence). Trimming removed 0 bases from V and 6 bases from J; junction bases left unmatched: 9.

The rearrangement links TRBV4-1 to TRBJ1-2, with a possible D match to TRBD1 (6 bases). The CDR3 consists of 15 residues. Trimming took 0 bases from V and 2 from J, leaving 10 bases between them. Germline V CDR1 and CDR2: MGHRA, YSYEKL. CDR3: CASSQDWQGNYGYTF. For the CDR3, the DNA is TGCGCCAGCAGCCAAGATTGGCAGGGGAACTATGGCTACACCTTC.

In its sample, this clone was seen a few times. Here the CDR3 DNA reads TGTGCCACCAGTGCCACGGACAGGGACCAAGCTTTCTTT. This gives the protein CATSATDRDQAFF. The chain recombines TRBV24-1 with TRBJ1-1, with 8 positions matching TRBD1. The germline V gene has CDR1 KGHDR and CDR2 SFDVKD. The CDR3 consists of 13 residues. Trimming took 5 bases from V and 9 from J; bases not matched to a gene: 7.

The count of this clone is one. This chain links TRBV24-1 with TRBJ1-5; D is unresolved. Germline values: CDR1 KGHDR, CDR2 SFDVKD. This CDR3 has 16 residues. Between the trimmed V and J ends, which lost 9 bases and 4 bases, there was a span of 21 bases. The chain's CDR3 is CATAPSFSATNQPQHF. The DNA for the CDR3 is TGTGCCACCGCCCCTTCGTTCTCGGCGACAAATCAGCCCCAGCATTTT.

V is TRBV14 and J is TRBJ1-5; 7 nucleotides match TRBD1. Germline V CDR1 and CDR2: SGHDN, FVKESK. Trimming removed 0 bases from V and 0 bases from J; junction bases left unmatched: 20. The CDR3 totals 22 residues. CDR3 DNA sequence: TGTGCCAGCAGCCAAGATCTCACGTATTTGCGACGGGACAGTTATAGCAATCAGCCCCAGCATTTT. This sequence encodes CASSQDLTYLRRDSYSNQPQHF.

J is TRBJ2-4 and V is TRBV11-2; TRBD2 is a possible D gene (6 bases). Germline V gene sequence: CDR1 SGHAT, CDR2 FQNNGV. V lost 4 bases and J lost 0, with 16 bases in between. This CDR3 spans 17 amino acids. CDR3: CASSSPGGALAKNIQYF. DNA of the CDR3: TGTGCCAGCAGCTCCCCGGGCGGGGCACTAGCCAAAAACATTCAGTACTTC.

The CDR3: CASSVSRYGQPNEKLFF. The CDR3, as DNA: TGTGCCAGCAGTGTGTCCCGTTATGGACAGCCTAATGAAAAACTGTTTTTT. This rearrangement joins TRBV6-1 to TRBJ1-4, with D perhaps matching TRBD1 (6 bases). The germline gives CDR1 MNHNS, CDR2 SASEGT. Between the trimmed V and J ends, which lost 4 bases and 3 bases, there was a span of 18 bases. This CDR3 region has 17 residues.

This chain links TRBV2 with TRBJ1-5, with TRBD1 identical over 8 bases. The CDR3 covers 17 residues. The V gene end was trimmed by 5 bases and the J gene end by 7 bases; junction bases not matched to a gene: 16. CDR1 and CDR2 (germline): SNHLY, FYNNEI. The DNA of the CDR3 is TGTGCCAGCAGTTCCACACCCGGACAGGGTAAATTCCAGCCCCAGCATTTT. As protein: CASSSTPGQGKFQPQHF. Full variable domain (rest looked up from reference TRBV2 and TRBJ1-5): EPEVTQTPSHQVTQMGQEVILRCVPISNHLYFYWYRQILGQKVEFLVSFYNNEISEKSEIFDDQFSVERPDGSNFTLKIRSTKLEDSAMYFCASSSTPGQGKFQPQHFGDGTRLSIL.

The chain recombines TRBV24-1 with TRBJ1-2; 11 bases align to TRBD1. After removal of 4 bases from V and 4 bases from J, the junction contained 4 bases not matched to a gene. Germline loops: CDR1 KGHDR, CDR2 SFDVKD. The CDR3 extends over 15 amino acids. As DNA, the CDR3 is TGTGCCACCAGTGAACCGGGACAGGGGGTCTATGGCTACACCTTC. Residues: CATSEPGQGVYGYTF.